This is a list of T cell receptor beta chains from one sample in a study of post-analysis software for immune sequencing data. TCRdb used MiXCR to reprocess the PCR reads, holding one entry per CDR3 protein. This table holds about 460,000 distinct CDR3 sequences, roughly 46% found once. Sequenced: blood. The receptor source for this set is a girl aged 5-17 years with multiple sclerosis. The CDR3 runs from the conserved cysteine through the conserved F or W. A D gene is named only where the DNA matches it firmly. For some rows the clone size is stated as once, few or many, or as a class when expanded; others skip it.

14	NA	NA	TRBV5-1	TRBJ2-7	TGCGCCAGCAGCTTGGAAGTCACCTCCTACGAGCAGTACTTC	CASSLEVTSYEQYF
20	few	TRBD1	TRBV6-1	TRBJ2-6	TGTGCCAGCAGCTTCCTGACGGGACCGGGACAGGGATCTGGGGCCAACGTCCTGACTTTC	CASSFLTGPGQGSGANVLTF
15	NA	TRBD1	TRBV7-2	TRBJ1-1	TGTGCCAGCAGCTTAAAGACAGGGATGAACACTGAAGCTTTCTTT	CASSLKTGMNTEAFF
14	few	NA	TRBV7-3	TRBJ1-6	TGTGCCAGCAGCTTACCGGGCCCCAATTCACCCCTCCACTTT	CASSLPGPNSPLHF
15	NA	NA	TRBV7-3	TRBJ1-4	TGTGCCAGCAGCGTCGACGGGGGCACTAATGAAAAACTGTTTTTT	CASSVDGGTNEKLFF
15	few	NA	TRBV28	TRBJ2-5	TGTGCCAGCAGTGCGATTTCAGGGGTTTTGGAGACCCAGTACTTC	CASSAISGVLETQYF
13	few	NA	TRBV20-1	TRBJ2-3	TGCAGTGCGCCGACCGTAGCACACGATACGCAGTATTTT	CSAPTVAHDTQYF
14	NA	NA	TRBV5-6	TRBJ2-5	TGTGCCAGCAGCTTGGGGGTCGACGCTGAGACCCAGTACTTC	CASSLGVDAETQYF
16	few	TRBD2	TRBV6-1	TRBJ2-3	TGTGCCAGCAGCCAAAGCGGGGGACGGAGCACAGATACGCAGTATTTT	CASSQSGGRSTDTQYF
14	NA	TRBD1	TRBV3-1	TRBJ1-1	TGTGCCAGCAGCCGGGACAGGGGGTCTACTGAAGCTTTCTTT	CASSRDRGSTEAFF
15	NA	TRBD2	TRBV5-4	TRBJ2-5	TGTGCCAGCAGCTCATACCTAGCGGGCGTGGAGACCCAGTACTTC	CASSSYLAGVETQYF
14	NA	TRBD2	TRBV5-1	TRBJ2-7	TGCGCCAGCAGCTTGGCACTAGCGGACTACGAGCAGTACTTC	CASSLALADYEQYF
12	NA	TRBD1	TRBV6-2/TRBV6-3	TRBJ2-1	TGTGCCAGCAGTAGATGGGACAGAGAGCAGTTCTTC	CASSRWDREQFF
15	NA	TRBD2	TRBV5-1	TRBJ2-7	TGCGCCAGCAGCTTCCCTAGCGGGTTTTACAATGAGCAGTACTTC	CASSFPSGFYNEQYF
16	many	NA	TRBV7-7	TRBJ2-7	TGTGCTGTCGGACAGTGGGATCAAAGCCTCTCCTACGAGCAGTACTTC	CAVGQWDQSLSYEQYF
15	NA	NA	TRBV28	TRBJ2-5	TGTGCCAGCAGTTTAACGGCGGACGACCAAGAGACCCAGTACTTC	CASSLTADDQETQYF
15	NA	NA	TRBV7-3	TRBJ2-1	TGTGCCAGCAGCCCCCGGGTGGGGTACAACAATGAGCAGTTCTTC	CASSPRVGYNNEQFF
13	NA	NA	TRBV29-1	TRBJ1-4	TGCAGCGTTCCCCAGGGTCTAAATGAAAAACTGTTTTTT	CSVPQGLNEKLFF